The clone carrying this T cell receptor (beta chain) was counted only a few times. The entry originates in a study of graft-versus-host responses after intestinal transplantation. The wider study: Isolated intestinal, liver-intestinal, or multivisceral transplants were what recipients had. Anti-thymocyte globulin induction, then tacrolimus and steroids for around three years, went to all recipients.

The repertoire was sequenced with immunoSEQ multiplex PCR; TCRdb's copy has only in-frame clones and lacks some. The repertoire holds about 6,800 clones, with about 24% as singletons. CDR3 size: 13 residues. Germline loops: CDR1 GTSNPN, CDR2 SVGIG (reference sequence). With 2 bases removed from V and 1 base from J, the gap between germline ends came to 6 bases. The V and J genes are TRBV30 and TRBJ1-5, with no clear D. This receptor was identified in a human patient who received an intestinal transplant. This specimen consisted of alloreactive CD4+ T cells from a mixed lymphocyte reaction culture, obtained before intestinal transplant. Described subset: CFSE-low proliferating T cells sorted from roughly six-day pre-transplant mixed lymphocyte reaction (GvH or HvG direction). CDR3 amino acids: CAWSLRSNQPQHF. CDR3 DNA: TGTGCCTGGAGTCTCCGGAGCAATCAGCCCCAGCATTTT.